A single sample gave rise to the 18 T cell receptor beta chains below, sequenced in a study of blood T cell repertoires in COVID-19 (dated by TCRdb to 2018 to 2021). Libraries came from the immunoSEQ multiplex PCR assay. TCRdb provides this immuneACCESS table in a form limited to in-frame rearrangements. Some clones are lacking; in checked studies, under half of them reflect an unresolved V gene, and why the rest are absent is not known. In all, the sample holds hundreds of thousands of clones, and roughly nine tenths of those were seen once. The ten largest make up around 3% of the sample. The specimen sequenced was PBMCs or T cells enriched from blood (not recorded which). The origin of the receptors is a woman in her forties or fifties who had recovered from COVID-19.

This clone is a singleton in its sample. The CDR3 loop is CASSLGLPEAGNTIYF. DNA for the CDR3: TGTGCCAGCAGCTTAGGACTGCCAGAGGCTGGAAACACCATATATTTT. The chain has TRBV7-8 and TRBJ1-3; no firm D call. Trimming removed 1 base from V and 2 bases from J, with 12 bases in between. Germline V gene data show CDR1 as SGHVS and CDR2 as FQNEAQ. The CDR3 is 16 amino acids.

The CDR3 reads CASSKTGTGGGAFF. CDR3 sequence (DNA): TGTGCCAGCAGCAAGACCGGGACAGGGGGCGGTGCTTTCTTT. This chain links TRBV28 with TRBJ1-1; 12 bases align to TRBD1. The germline gives CDR1 MDHEN, CDR2 SYDVKM. This CDR3 spans 14 amino acids. Trimming took 6 bases from V and 11 from J; bases not matched to a gene: 10.

The genes are TRBV5-1 and TRBJ2-6; TRBD1 might be the D (5 bases). Germline V gives CDR1 SGHRS, CDR2 YFSETQ. The CDR3 spans 15 residues. V shed 0 bases and J shed 3 bases, with 7 bases lying between them. CDR3 region: CASSLVGVGANVLTF. For the CDR3, the DNA is TGCGCCAGCAGCTTGGTAGGGGTTGGGGCCAACGTCCTGACTTTC.

The chain recombines TRBV24-1 with TRBJ2-3; TRBD2 matches 15 bases. Germline V CDR1 and CDR2: KGHDR, SFDVKD. The CDR3 length is 17 residues. The J segment lost 2 bases and the V segment lost 4 bases, leaving 3 bases of the junction unmatched. The CDR3 spells CATSERTSGRATDTQYF. The CDR3 nucleotides are TGTGCCACCAGTGAGCGGACTAGCGGGAGGGCCACAGATACGCAGTATTTT.

This chain links TRBV19 with TRBJ2-7; no firm D call. Trimming removed 3 bases at V and 3 bases at J, with 6 bases between. Germline V gene lookup returns CDR1 LNHDA and CDR2 SQIVND (reference sequence). The CDR3 spans 12 residues. The CDR3 loop is CASSINNYEQYF. In DNA, the CDR3 is TGTGCCAGTAGTATCAACAACTACGAGCAGTACTTC.

Here the CDR3 DNA reads TGTGCCAGCAGTACATACCGGGACAGGGCAAGGGTTATCTACGAGCAGTACTTC. Translated: CASSTYRDRARVIYEQYF. The J gene is TRBJ2-7, the V gene TRBV28; TRBD1 agrees at 9 bases. The V and J ends lost 5 bases and 3 bases, in that order; junction bases with no gene match: 17. Germline V gene sequence: CDR1 MDHEN, CDR2 SYDVKM. The CDR3 spans 18 residues.

This clone has only a few counts. This chain connects TRBV5-8 to TRBJ1-5, with D uncertain. The CDR3 loop spans 13 amino acids. V was trimmed by 5 bases and J by 4 bases, leaving 10 bases between them. Germline V gives CDR1 SGHTS, CDR2 YDEGEE. CDR3: CASRTRGNQPQHF. The DNA for the CDR3 is TGTGCCAGCAGAACGAGAGGAAATCAGCCCCAGCATTTT.

The chain is built from TRBV28 and TRBJ2-3; 9 nucleotides match TRBD2. The germline V gene encodes CDR1 MDHEN and CDR2 SYDVKM. V lost 6 bases and J lost 3; bases outside the gene matches: 13. The CDR3 is 17 amino acids. Here the CDR3 DNA reads TGTGCCAGCAGCACCCGATATAGCGGGGGACGAACAGATACGCAGTATTTT. This translates into CASSTRYSGGRTDTQYF.

CDR3 nucleotide sequence: TGTGCCAGCAGCTTAGTGGGACTAGAAAACACCGGGGAGCTGTTTTTT. It is translated as CASSLVGLENTGELFF. The V and J genes are TRBV7-2 and TRBJ2-2; 8 bases are a match to TRBD2. CDR1 SGHTA and CDR2 FQGNSA come from the germline V gene. V shed 1 base, J shed 2 bases, and the junction held 3 bases outside the gene matches. This CDR3 has 16 amino acids. Full variable domain (rest looked up from reference TRBV7-2 and TRBJ2-2): GAGVSQSPSNKVTEKGKDVELRCDPISGHTALYWYRQSLGQGLEFLIYFQGNSAPDKSGLPSDRFSAERTGGSVSTLTIQRTQQEDSAVYLCASSLVGLENTGELFFGEGSRLTVL.

The chain combines TRBV5-1 with TRBJ2-3, with TRBD2 matching over 9 bases. V shed 2 bases, J shed 4 bases, and the junction held 2 bases outside the gene matches. The CDR3 has 14 residues. Looked up from germline, CDR1 is SGHRS and CDR2 is YFSETQ. The CDR3 sequence is CASSFSGSADTQYF. CDR3 DNA: TGCGCCAGCAGCTTTAGCGGGAGTGCAGATACGCAGTATTTT. The full variable domain, in which reference TRBV5-1 and TRBJ2-3 provide the parts outside the CDR3, is KAGVTQTPRYLIKTRGQQVTLSCSPISGHRSVSWYQQTPGQGLQFLFEYFSETQRNKGNFPGRFSGRQFSNSRSEMNVSTLELGDSALYLCASSFSGSADTQYFGPGTRLTVL.

This chain connects TRBV5-1 to TRBJ1-2; unclear D gene. CDR1 is SGHRS and CDR2 is YFSETQ in the germline V gene. The CDR3 has 14 residues. The ends were cut back, 3 bases at V and 0 bases at J, with 9 bases in the middle. The CDR3: CASSSAASNYGYTF. The CDR3 DNA follows: TGCGCCAGCAGCTCCGCGGCATCTAACTATGGCTACACCTTC.

The rearrangement joins TRBV24-1 to TRBJ2-1; D is uncertain. CDR1 and CDR2 (germline): KGHDR, SFDVKD. The V gene lost 5 bases and the J gene lost 1 base, with 5 bases spanning the gap. CDR3 length equals 13 residues. The CDR3 spells CATSARSYNEQFF. DNA of the CDR3: TGTGCCACCAGTGCGAGGTCCTACAATGAGCAGTTCTTC.

The chain links TRBV27 to TRBJ1-5; TRBD1 aligns across 11 bases. Germline lookup yields CDR1 MNHEY and CDR2 SMNVEV (reference sequence). V shed 6 bases, J shed 5 bases, and the junction held 9 bases outside the gene matches. The CDR3 length is 16 residues. Here the CDR3 DNA reads TGTGCCAGCAGCTCCTGGACAGGGGGCGTCTATCAGCCCCAGCATTTT. It encodes CASSSWTGGVYQPQHF.

This chain links TRBV3-1 (or the pseudogene TRBV3-2) with TRBJ2-1; TRBD2 aligns across 9 bases. With 1 base clipped from V and 2 bases from J, the junction kept 3 bases outside the gene matches. The CDR3 is 16 amino acids. CDR1 is LGHDT and CDR2 is YNNKEL in the germline V gene (reference sequence). The CDR3 sequence: CASSQVAGDPYNEQFF. Here the CDR3 DNA reads TGTGCCAGCAGCCAAGTAGCGGGAGACCCCTACAATGAGCAGTTCTTC.

The chain is built from TRBV5-5 and TRBJ2-1; 10 nucleotides line up with TRBD2. The length of the CDR3 is 19 residues. Germline CDR1 and CDR2: SGHKS and YYEKEE (reference sequence). Trimming took 4 bases from V and 8 from J; bases not matched to a gene: 21. Here the CDR3 DNA reads TGTGCCAGCAGCCGAGGGGGGCTAGCGGGAGTATCTTCGGGCGATGAGCAGTTCTTC. Amino acids: CASSRGGLAGVSSGDEQFF.

A word on this clone: Other DNA sequences from this sample encode an identical CDR3 as well. This chain joins TRBV9 and TRBJ2-1; tentatively, D is TRBD2 (5 bases). CDR1 SGDLS and CDR2 YYNGEE come from the germline V gene. V lost 1 base and J lost 0, with 11 bases in between. The length of the CDR3 is 16 residues. The DNA of the CDR3 is TGTGCCAGCAGCGTAACGAGCGGAAGCTCCTACAATGAGCAGTTCTTC. It translates to CASSVTSGSSYNEQFF. Full variable domain (remainder filled in from reference TRBV9 and TRBJ2-1): DSGVTQTPKHLITATGQRVTLRCSPRSGDLSVYWYQQSLDQGLQFLIQYYNGEERAKGNILERFSAQQFPDLHSELNLSSLELGDSALYFCASSVTSGSSYNEQFFGPGTRLTVL.

The chain is built from TRBV10-1 and TRBJ1-4; D not certain. V lost 4 bases and J lost 13, with 16 bases in between. The CDR3 has 13 residues. Germline values: CDR1 WNHNN, CDR2 SYGVQD (reference sequence). In DNA, the CDR3 is TGCGCCAGCAGTGTTGAGCCGGGAACCCTACTGTTTTTT. This codes for CASSVEPGTLLFF.

The rearrangement links TRBV28 to TRBJ2-5, with 15 bases that match TRBD2. This CDR3 has 16 residues. The V segment lost 4 bases and the J segment 4 bases; nucleotides outside the gene matches: 4. Germline values: CDR1 MDHEN, CDR2 SYDVKM. The CDR3, as DNA: TGTGCCAGCAGTTCTGGACTAGCGGGAGGGCCAGAGACCCAGTACTTC. Protein sequence: CASSSGLAGGPETQYF.